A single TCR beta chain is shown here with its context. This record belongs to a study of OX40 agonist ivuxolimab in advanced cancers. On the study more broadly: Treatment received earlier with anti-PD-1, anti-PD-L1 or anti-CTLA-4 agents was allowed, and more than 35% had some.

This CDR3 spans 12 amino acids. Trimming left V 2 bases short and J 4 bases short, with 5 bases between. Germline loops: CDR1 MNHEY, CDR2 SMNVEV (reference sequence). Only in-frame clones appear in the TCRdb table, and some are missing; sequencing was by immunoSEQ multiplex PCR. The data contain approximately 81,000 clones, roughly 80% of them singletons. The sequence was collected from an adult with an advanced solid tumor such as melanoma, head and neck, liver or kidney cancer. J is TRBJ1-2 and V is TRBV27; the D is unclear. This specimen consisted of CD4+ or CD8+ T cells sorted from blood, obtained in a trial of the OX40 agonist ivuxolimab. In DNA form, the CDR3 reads TGTGCCAGCAGTTTAAACGGCTATGGCTACACCTTC. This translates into CASSLNGYGYTF.